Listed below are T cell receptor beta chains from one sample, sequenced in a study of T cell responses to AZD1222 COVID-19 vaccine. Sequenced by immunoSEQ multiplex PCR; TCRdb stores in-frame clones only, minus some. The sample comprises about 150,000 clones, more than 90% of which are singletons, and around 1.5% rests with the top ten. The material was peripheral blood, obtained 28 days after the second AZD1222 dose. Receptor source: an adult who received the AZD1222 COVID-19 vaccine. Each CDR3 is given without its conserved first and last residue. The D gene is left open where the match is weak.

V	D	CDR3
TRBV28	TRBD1	ASSTGGLGNTIY
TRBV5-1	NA	ASSLGGNTIY
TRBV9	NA	ASGRSGTQY
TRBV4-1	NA	ASSPPSNQTPNTGELF
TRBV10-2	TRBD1	ASRAPPGTGDYGYT
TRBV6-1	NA	ASSEAEGGNTIY
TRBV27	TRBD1	ASSTSPGTVYGYT
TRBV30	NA	AWSVGNTEAF
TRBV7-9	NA	ASSLAVGTTYEQY
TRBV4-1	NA	ASSQGRLADYGYT
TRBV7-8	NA	ASSLGRDISQPQH
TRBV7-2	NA	ASSLGPSRGPGELF
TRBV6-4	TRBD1	ASSPRQGGAGYT
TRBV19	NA	ASSIWLGKGTEAF
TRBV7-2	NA	ASSLAEGSEQY
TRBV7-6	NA	ASSLSLDRAYEQY
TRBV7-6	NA	ASSLAFNIFTGDTQY
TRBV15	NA	ATSDHRSSYEQY
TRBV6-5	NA	ATLPGPGVSGYT
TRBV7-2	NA	ASSLRGNQPQH